Listed here are 17 T cell receptor beta chains from one sample, sequenced in a study of blood T cell repertoires in COVID-19. The repertoire was sequenced with immunoSEQ multiplex PCR; TCRdb's copy has only in-frame clones and lacks some. The profile shows tens of thousands of clones, over 75% of them singletons. Input material: peripheral blood. The receptors here all came from a human donor with acute or convalescent COVID-19. The donor label of this sample is uncertain.

This clone has just one count. This chain links TRBV6-5 with TRBJ1-1; D call uncertain. The CDR3 is 13 residues long. V shed 4 bases and J shed 1 base, with 7 bases lying between them. Germline V lookup: CDR1 MNHEY, CDR2 SVGAGI. CDR3 coding DNA: TGTGCCAGCAGTTGGCGGGAGAACACTGAAGCTTTCTTT. Protein product: CASSWRENTEAFF.

The rearrangement uses TRBV23-1 and TRBJ1-4; D unclear. TRBV23-1 is filed as an ORF, its function uncertain. Trimming took 6 bases from V and 0 from J, leaving 20 bases between them. The CDR3 totals 18 residues. Here the CDR3 reads CASSPVRGRFATNEKLFF. The CDR3 bases are TGCGCCAGCAGCCCGGTCCGGGGTAGATTCGCAACTAATGAAAAACTGTTTTTT.

The rearrangement uses TRBV28 and TRBJ1-4; TRBD1 aligns across 9 bases. Germline V CDR1 and CDR2: MDHEN, SYDVKM. V was clipped by 6 bases and J by 6 bases; unmatched bases: 8. The CDR3 spans 15 residues. CDR3 nucleotides: TGTGCCAGCAGCCCCTCCGGACAGGGGTATGAAAAACTGTTTTTT. Protein: CASSPSGQGYEKLFF.

V gene TRBV7-9 combines with J gene TRBJ1-1; D gene ambiguous. Germline-derived CDR1 and CDR2 are SEHNR and FQNEAQ (reference sequence). Trimming pared 5 bases from V and 1 base from J, leaving 5 bases between. The CDR3 runs 12 residues. CDR3 sequence reads: CASSRQNTEAFF. The CDR3 DNA reads TGTGCCAGCAGCCGACAGAACACTGAAGCTTTCTTT.

The CDR3 here is CASSSGLAGVQHTQYF. The DNA for the CDR3 is TGTGCCAGCAGCTCTGGACTAGCGGGGGTGCAGCATACGCAGTATTTT. The gene calls are TRBV7-2 and TRBJ2-3; 13 nucleotides agree with TRBD2. J was trimmed by 7 bases and V by 4 bases; bases with no gene match: 8. Germline V CDR1 and CDR2: SGHTA, FQGNSA. This CDR3 comprises 16 residues.

This clone appeared once. The chain is built from TRBV6-2 or TRBV6-3 and TRBJ2-7, with 7 bases fitting TRBD1. From germline, CDR1 is MNHEY and CDR2 SVGEGT. The length of the CDR3 is 15 residues. Trimming at V came to 6 bases and at J to 2 bases, leaving 10 bases not matched to a gene. In nucleotides, the CDR3 is TGTGCCAGCAGCCCCTCGGGGACAGTTCCCTACGAGCAGTACTTC. Residues: CASSPSGTVPYEQYF.

This chain connects TRBV24-1 to TRBJ2-1, with TRBD1 identical over 8 bases. The CDR3 length is 19 residues. In germline, CDR1 is KGHDR, CDR2 SFDVKD. V dropped 0 bases and J dropped 3; count of bases not matched to a gene: 12. CDR3 sequence reads: CATSDLPRADRGLYNEQFF. The CDR3 DNA reads as TGTGCCACCAGTGATTTGCCGAGAGCCGACAGGGGACTCTACAATGAGCAGTTCTTC.

The chain employs TRBV13 and TRBJ2-2, with D tentatively TRBD1 (5 bases). Trimming cost V 5 bases and J 7 bases, with 20 bases left between them. Looked up from germline, CDR1 is PRHDT and CDR2 is FYEKMQ (reference sequence). This CDR3 spans 16 amino acids. CDR3 coding DNA: TGTGCCAGCAGCGTAACCCTCACCAGGGTTTACGGGGAGCTGTTTTTT. Its protein product is CASSVTLTRVYGELFF. Full variable domain (remainder filled in from reference TRBV13 and TRBJ2-2): AAGVIQSPRHLIKEKRETATLKCYPIPRHDTVYWYQQGPGQDPQFLISFYEKMQSDKGSIPDRFSAQQFSDYHSELNMSSLELGDSALYFCASSVTLTRVYGELFFGEGSRLTVL.

The chain is built from TRBV6-5 and TRBJ1-1; TRBD1 might be the D (5 bases). The CDR3 consists of 12 residues. From germline, CDR1 is MNHEY and CDR2 SVGAGI. Between the trimmed V and J ends, which lost 5 bases and 13 bases, there was a span of 17 bases. CDR3 residues: CASSQVGREVFF. The DNA for the CDR3 is TGTGCCAGCAGTCAGGTAGGCAGGGAGGTTTTCTTT.

This chain connects TRBV15 to TRBJ2-1; TRBD2 agrees at 9 bases. Trimming removed 5 bases from V and 7 bases from J; junction bases left unmatched: 12. This CDR3 contains 16 residues. In germline, CDR1 is LNHNV, CDR2 YYDKDF (reference sequence). CDR3 in amino acids: CATSAPSGTSRNEQFF. CDR3 nucleotides: TGTGCCACCAGCGCACCTTCAGGGACTAGCCGGAATGAGCAGTTCTTC.

The chain couples TRBV3-1 (or the pseudogene TRBV3-2) to TRBJ2-2; maybe TRBD2 (5 bases). From germline, CDR1 is LGHDT and CDR2 YNNKEL (reference sequence). The CDR3 covers 15 residues. Trimming pared 4 bases from V and 6 bases from J, leaving 15 bases between. The CDR3 spells CASSPYGARAGELFF. The CDR3 DNA reads as TGTGCCAGCAGCCCCTACGGTGCGCGGGCCGGGGAGCTGTTTTTT.

The chain uses TRBV5-4 and TRBJ2-3; tentatively, D is TRBD2 (6 bases). Looked up from germline, CDR1 is SGHNT and CDR2 is YYREEE (reference sequence). The CDR3 totals 14 residues. Trimming removed 1 base at V and 2 bases at J, with 8 bases between. DNA for the CDR3: TGTGCCAGCAGCTTGCCTAGCGACACAGATACGCAGTATTTT. Amino acid sequence: CASSLPSDTDTQYF. The full variable domain, with the rest looked up from reference TRBV5-4 and TRBJ2-3, is ETGVTQSPTHLIKTRGQQVTLRCSSQSGHNTVSWYQQALGQGPQFIFQYYREEENGRGNFPPRFSGLQFPNYSSELNVNALELDDSALYLCASSLPSDTDTQYFGPGTRLTVL.

This clone is judged medium-sized. V usage is TRBV7-2 and J usage is TRBJ1-2; TRBD1 matches at 7 bases. The CDR3 is 13 residues long. V shed 5 bases and J 2 bases; nucleotides not matched to a gene: 2. The V gene's germline CDR1 is SGHTA and CDR2 FQGNSA. The CDR3 nucleotides are TGTGCCAGCAGCCCGGGACAGAACTATGGCTACACCTTC. Translating gives CASSPGQNYGYTF.

The V call is TRBV19, the J call TRBJ2-2, with a weak D call TRBD1 (6 bases). V lost 3 bases and J 5 bases, leaving 13 bases between the germline ends. The CDR3 contains 15 residues. Germline CDR1 LNHDA, CDR2 SQIVND (reference sequence). CDR3 loop: CASSMGQGQTGELFF. The CDR3 DNA follows: TGTGCCAGTAGTATGGGCCAGGGACAAACCGGGGAGCTGTTTTTT. Filled out from reference TRBV19 and TRBJ2-2, the complete variable domain reads DGGITQSPKYLFRKEGQNVTLSCEQNLNHDAMYWYRQDPGQGLRLIYYSQIVNDFQKGDIAEGYSVSREKKESFPLTVTSAQKNPTAFYLCASSMGQGQTGELFFGEGSRLTVL.

As for this clone: Other DNA variants within this sample encode the same CDR3. This sequence joins TRBV7-9 and TRBJ1-2; 7 bases are a match to TRBD1. Germline assignment: CDR1 SEHNR and CDR2 FQNEAQ (reference sequence). After removal of 6 bases from V and 6 bases from J, the junction contained 4 bases not matched to a gene. CDR3 length: 12 residues. The CDR3 protein is CASSKDRDGYTF. CDR3 bases: TGTGCCAGCAGTAAAGACAGGGATGGCTACACCTTC.

The rearrangement joins TRBV7-9 to TRBJ1-1, with D possibly TRBD1 on 5 matching bases. CDR3 length: 15 amino acids. Trimming removed 2 bases from V and 1 base from J, with 11 bases in between. The V gene's germline CDR1 is SEHNR and CDR2 FQNEAQ (reference sequence). The DNA of the CDR3 is TGTGCCAGCAGCTTACGGCTGGGGCAGAACACTGAAGCTTTCTTT. Its translation: CASSLRLGQNTEAFF.

In this sample, this clone turned up a few times. This chain connects TRBV7-8 to TRBJ1-1; 9 bases fit TRBD1. CDR3 length: 18 residues. Unmatched junction bases numbered 12, after V lost 3 bases and J lost 1 base. Per the germline V gene, CDR1 is SGHVS and CDR2 is FQNEAQ. CDR3 sequence: CASSFYGRGQGPNTEAFF. CDR3 coding DNA: TGTGCCAGCAGCTTCTATGGGCGCGGACAGGGGCCGAACACTGAAGCTTTCTTT.